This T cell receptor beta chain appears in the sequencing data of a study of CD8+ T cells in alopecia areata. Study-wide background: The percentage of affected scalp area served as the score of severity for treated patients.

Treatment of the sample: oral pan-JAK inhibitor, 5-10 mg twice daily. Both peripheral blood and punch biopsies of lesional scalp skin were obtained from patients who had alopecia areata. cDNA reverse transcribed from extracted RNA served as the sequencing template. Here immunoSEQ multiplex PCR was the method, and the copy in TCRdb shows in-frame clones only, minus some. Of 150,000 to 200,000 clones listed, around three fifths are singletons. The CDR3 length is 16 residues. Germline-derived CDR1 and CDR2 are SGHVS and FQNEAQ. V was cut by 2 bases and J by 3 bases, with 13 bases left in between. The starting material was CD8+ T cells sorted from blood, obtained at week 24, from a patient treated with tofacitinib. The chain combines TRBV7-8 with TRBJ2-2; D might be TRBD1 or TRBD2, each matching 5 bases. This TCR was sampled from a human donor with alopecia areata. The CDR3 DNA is TGTGCCAGCAGCTTATTTAGGGACGAATACACCGGGGAGCTGTTTTTT. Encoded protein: CASSLFRDEYTGELFF.